The T cell receptor beta chain under discussion was sequenced for a study of blood T cell repertoires in COVID-19. Study overall: The United States, Italy and Spain were the sources of the acute and convalescent COVID-19 samples. T cells, B-cell-depleted T cells, or PBMCs provided the cDNA or gDNA that served as material.

Trimming stripped 6 bases from V and 7 bases from J, with 15 bases between. Germline V gene sequence: CDR1 LNHDA, CDR2 SQIVND (reference sequence). The CDR3 runs to 14 residues. The repertoire was sequenced with immunoSEQ multiplex PCR; TCRdb's copy has only in-frame clones and lacks some. The sample yields fewer than 150,000 clones, around 83% seen once. V and J are TRBV19 and TRBJ2-2; TRBD1 might be the D (6 bases). This sequence was found in a woman aged 45-65 years with acute or convalescent COVID-19. Sequenced sample: peripheral blood. CDR3 nucleotide sequence: TGTGCCAGTAGGGTCACAGGGACGGTCGGGGAGCTGTTTTTT. It is translated as CASRVTGTVGELFF.